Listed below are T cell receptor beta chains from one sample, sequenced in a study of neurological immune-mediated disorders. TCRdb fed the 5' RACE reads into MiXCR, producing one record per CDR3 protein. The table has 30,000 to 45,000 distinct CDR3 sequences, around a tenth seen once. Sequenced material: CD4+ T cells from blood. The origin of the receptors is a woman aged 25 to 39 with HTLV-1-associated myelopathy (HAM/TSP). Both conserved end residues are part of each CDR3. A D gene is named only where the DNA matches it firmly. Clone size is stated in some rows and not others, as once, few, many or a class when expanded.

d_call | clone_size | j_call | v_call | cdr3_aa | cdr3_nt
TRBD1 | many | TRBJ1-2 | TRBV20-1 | CSASQTGIGYTF | TGCAGTGCTAGCCAGACAGGGATTGGCTACACCTTC
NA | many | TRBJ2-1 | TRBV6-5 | CASSLRVFPNFWNEQFF | TGTGCCAGCAGCCTGCGAGTGTTCCCGAATTTCTGGAATGAGCAGTTCTTC
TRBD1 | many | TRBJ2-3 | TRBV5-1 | CASSPRTGYTDTQYF | TGCGCCAGCAGCCCAAGGACAGGGTACACAGATACGCAGTATTTT
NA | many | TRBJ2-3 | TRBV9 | CASSVGPDFVFSDTQYF | TGTGCCAGCAGCGTAGGGCCAGATTTCGTCTTTTCAGATACGCAGTATTTT
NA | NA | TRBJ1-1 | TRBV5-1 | CASSQRKSNTEAFF | TGCGCCAGCAGTCAAAGAAAGTCGAACACTGAAGCTTTCTTT
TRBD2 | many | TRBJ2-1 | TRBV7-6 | CASSSRGSSGGTSYNEQFF | TGTGCCAGCAGCTCCCGGGGATCTAGCGGGGGTACCTCCTACAATGAGCAGTTCTTC
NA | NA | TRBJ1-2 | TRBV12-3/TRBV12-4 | CASSLGRVNGYTF | TGTGCCAGCAGTTTAGGCAGGGTTAATGGCTACACCTTC
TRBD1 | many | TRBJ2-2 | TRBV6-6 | CASRGSGQQRTGELFF | TGTGCCAGCAGGGGGTCGGGACAGCAGCGCACCGGGGAGCTGTTTTTT
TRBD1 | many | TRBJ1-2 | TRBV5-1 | CASSLAGQGALGYTF | TGCGCCAGCAGCTTGGCTGGACAGGGGGCCCTTGGCTACACCTTC
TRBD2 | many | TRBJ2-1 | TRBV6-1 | CASSAPSGGSGEQFF | TGTGCCAGCAGTGCACCTAGCGGGGGCTCTGGGGAGCAGTTCTTC
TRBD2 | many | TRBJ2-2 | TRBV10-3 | CATRGGANTGELFF | TGTGCCACCCGGGGAGGGGCGAACACCGGGGAGCTGTTTTTT
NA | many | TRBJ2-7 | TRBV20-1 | CSARTSNGEQYF | TGCAGTGCTCGAACTTCGAATGGCGAGCAGTACTTC
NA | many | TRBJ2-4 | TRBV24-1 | CATSGDTGTLLAKNIQYF | TGTGCCACCAGTGGTGATACCGGGACACTTCTAGCCAAAAACATTCAGTACTTC
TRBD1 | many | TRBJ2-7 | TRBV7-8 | CASSLPQGVGEQYF | TGTGCCAGCAGCTTACCCCAGGGGGTAGGCGAGCAGTACTTC
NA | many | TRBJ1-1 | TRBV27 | CASSGRGSTEAFF | TGTGCCAGTTCGGGGAGGGGGAGTACTGAAGCTTTCTTT
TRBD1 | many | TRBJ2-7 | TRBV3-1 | CASSSQTGYVAEQYF | TGTGCCAGCAGCTCCCAGACAGGGTATGTAGCCGAGCAGTACTTC
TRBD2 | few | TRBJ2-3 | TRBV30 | CAWSEAGDTDTQYF | TGTGCCTGGAGTGAGGCGGGAGACACAGATACGCAGTATTTT
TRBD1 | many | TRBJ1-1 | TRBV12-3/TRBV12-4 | CASTFTQGGAFF | TGTGCCAGCACCTTTACTCAGGGGGGTGCTTTCTTT
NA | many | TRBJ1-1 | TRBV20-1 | CSAPTSESGTEAFF | TGCAGTGCCCCCACCTCCGAAAGTGGGACTGAAGCTTTCTTT
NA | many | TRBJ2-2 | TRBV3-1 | CASRRTPTNTGELFF | TGTGCCAGCAGAAGGACCCCTACCAACACCGGGGAGCTGTTTTTT
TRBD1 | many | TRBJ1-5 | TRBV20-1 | CSATTGPDQPQHF | TGCAGTGCTACGACAGGGCCTGATCAGCCCCAGCATTTT
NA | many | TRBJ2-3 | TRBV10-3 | CAISEGGGTDTQYF | TGTGCCATCAGTGAAGGGGGGGGGACAGATACGCAGTATTTT
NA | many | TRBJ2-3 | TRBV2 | CASRRDANTDTQYF | TGTGCCAGCAGGCGGGACGCAAACACAGATACGCAGTATTTT
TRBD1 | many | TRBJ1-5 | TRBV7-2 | CASSLSSDRGRQPQHF | TGTGCCAGCAGCTTATCATCTGACAGGGGCAGGCAGCCCCAGCATTTT
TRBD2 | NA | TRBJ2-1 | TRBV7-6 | CASSLNSGIYNEQFF | TGTGCCAGCAGCTTGAATAGCGGGATCTACAATGAGCAGTTCTTC
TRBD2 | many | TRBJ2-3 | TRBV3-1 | CASSQDQWAGGPDTQYF | TGTGCCAGCAGCCAAGATCAGTGGGCGGGGGGCCCAGATACGCAGTATTTT
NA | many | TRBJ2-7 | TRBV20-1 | CSARVGLNEYF | TGCAGTGCTAGAGTGGGCCTCAACGAGTACTTC
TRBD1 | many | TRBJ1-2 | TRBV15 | CATSRDLGTGGATNYGYTF | TGTGCCACCAGCAGAGATTTGGGGACAGGGGGCGCGACTAACTATGGCTACACCTTC
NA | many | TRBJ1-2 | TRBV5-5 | CASSLYRANYGYTF | TGTGCCAGCAGCTTGTACAGGGCTAACTATGGCTACACCTTC
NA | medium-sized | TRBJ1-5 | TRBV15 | CATSREVSSSNQPQHF | TGTGCCACCAGCAGAGAGGTGTCCAGCAGCAATCAGCCCCAGCATTTT
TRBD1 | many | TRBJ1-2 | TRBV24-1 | CATSDGTANYGYTF | TGTGCCACCAGTGATGGGACAGCTAACTATGGCTACACCTTC
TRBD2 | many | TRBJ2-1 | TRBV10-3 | CAISESSWRGERSSYNEQFF | TGTGCCATCAGTGAGTCGTCCTGGCGGGGGGAACGCAGCTCCTACAATGAGCAGTTCTTC
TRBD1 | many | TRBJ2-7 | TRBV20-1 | CNYRGRGEQYF | TGCAATTACAGGGGGCGCGGCGAGCAGTACTTC
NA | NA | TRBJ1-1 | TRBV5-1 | CASSPDTANTEAFF | TGCGCCAGCAGCCCGGACACGGCTAACACTGAAGCTTTCTTT
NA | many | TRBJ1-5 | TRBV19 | CASSTTGSSQPQHF | TGTGCCAGTAGTACTACAGGGTCAAGTCAGCCCCAGCATTTT
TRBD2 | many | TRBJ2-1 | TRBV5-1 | CASSLALAGGNNEQFF | TGCGCCAGCAGCTTGGCCCTGGCGGGGGGAAACAATGAGCAGTTCTTC
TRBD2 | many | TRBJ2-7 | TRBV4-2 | CASSQTGGPDEQYF | TGTGCCAGCAGCCAGACGGGGGGGCCGGACGAGCAGTACTTC
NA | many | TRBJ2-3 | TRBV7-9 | CATRASDTQYF | TGTGCCACCCGGGCATCGGATACGCAGTATTTT
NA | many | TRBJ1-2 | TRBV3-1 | CASSQDRVSGYTF | TGTGCCAGCAGCCAAGACAGGGTTTCTGGCTACACCTTC